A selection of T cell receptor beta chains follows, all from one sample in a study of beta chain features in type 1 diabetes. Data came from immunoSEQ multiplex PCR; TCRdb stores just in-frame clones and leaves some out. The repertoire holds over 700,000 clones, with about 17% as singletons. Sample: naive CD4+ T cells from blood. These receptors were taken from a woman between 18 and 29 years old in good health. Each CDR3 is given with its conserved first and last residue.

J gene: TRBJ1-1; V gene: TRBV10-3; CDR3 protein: CAISGTPDTEAFF
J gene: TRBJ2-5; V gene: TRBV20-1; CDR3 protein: CSALPQETQYF
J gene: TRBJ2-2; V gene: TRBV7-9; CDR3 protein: CASSLGAENTGELFF
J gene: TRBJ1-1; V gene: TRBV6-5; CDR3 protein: CASSYGYRNTEAFF
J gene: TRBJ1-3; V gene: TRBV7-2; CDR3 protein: CASSLRPTGSGNTIYF
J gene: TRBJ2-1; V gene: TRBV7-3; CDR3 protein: CASSPAGAAYNEQFF
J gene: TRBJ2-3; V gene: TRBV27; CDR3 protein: CASSQPKRETDTQYF
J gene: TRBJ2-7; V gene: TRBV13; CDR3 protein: CASKMGGHYYEQYF
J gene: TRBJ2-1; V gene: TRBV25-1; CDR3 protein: CASSAQVSYSEQFF
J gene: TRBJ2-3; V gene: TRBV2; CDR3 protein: CASSEARVGTDTQYF
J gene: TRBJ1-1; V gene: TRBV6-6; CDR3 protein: CASSSITPGKFVAFF
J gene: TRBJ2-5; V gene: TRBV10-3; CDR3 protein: CAIRGDSSHQETQYF
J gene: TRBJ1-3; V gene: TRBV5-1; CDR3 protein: CASSSRTGYSGNTIYF
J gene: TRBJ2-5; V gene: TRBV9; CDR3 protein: CASSETPEGETQYF
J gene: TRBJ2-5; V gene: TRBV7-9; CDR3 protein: CASSLGQGEETQYF
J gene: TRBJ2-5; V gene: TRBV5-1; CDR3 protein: CASSLDPVQETQYF
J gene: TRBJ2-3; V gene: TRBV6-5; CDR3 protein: CASSYSPSGSPDTQYF
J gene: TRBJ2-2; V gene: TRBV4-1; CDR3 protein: CASSQAGISGRNTGELFF
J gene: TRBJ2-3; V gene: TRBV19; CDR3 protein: CASSTVVGTDTQYF
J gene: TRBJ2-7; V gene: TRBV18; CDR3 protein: CASSPGQPYEQYF
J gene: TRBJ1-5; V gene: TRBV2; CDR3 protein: CASSDLGNQPQHF
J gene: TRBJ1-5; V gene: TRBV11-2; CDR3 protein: CASSLQGDQPQHF
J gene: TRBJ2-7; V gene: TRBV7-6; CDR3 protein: CASSLGQVYEQYF
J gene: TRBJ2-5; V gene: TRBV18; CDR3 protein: CASSPRVTQYF
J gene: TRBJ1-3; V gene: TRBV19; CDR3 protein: CARPPGSSGNTIYF
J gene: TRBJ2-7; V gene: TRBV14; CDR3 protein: CASSQKPGQGTYEQYF
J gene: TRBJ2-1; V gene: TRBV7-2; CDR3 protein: CASSGRFTGDGYEQFF
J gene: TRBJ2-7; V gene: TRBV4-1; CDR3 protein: CASSQMTGRVSYEQYF
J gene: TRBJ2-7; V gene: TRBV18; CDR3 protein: CASCPGEGTSGYEQYF
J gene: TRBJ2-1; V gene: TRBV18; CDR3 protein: CASSLSSSDTGNEQFF
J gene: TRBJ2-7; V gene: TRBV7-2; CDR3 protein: CASSFTSYEQYF
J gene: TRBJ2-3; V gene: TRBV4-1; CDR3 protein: CASSSGGRRGSDTQYF
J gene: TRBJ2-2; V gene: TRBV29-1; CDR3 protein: CSVEPYETGELFF
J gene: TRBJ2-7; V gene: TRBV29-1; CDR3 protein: CSVGFWGQRYEQYF
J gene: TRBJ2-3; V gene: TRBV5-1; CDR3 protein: CASTGTGGADTQYF
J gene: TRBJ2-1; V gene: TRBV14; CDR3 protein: CASSHGGDYNEQFF
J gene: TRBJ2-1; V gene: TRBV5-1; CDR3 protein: CASSLIGQGFTDEQFF
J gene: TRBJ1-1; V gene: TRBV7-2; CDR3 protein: CASSLQGARTEAFF
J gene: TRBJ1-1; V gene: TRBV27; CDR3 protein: CASSLDRGRRAFF
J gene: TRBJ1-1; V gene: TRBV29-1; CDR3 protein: CSVESGTGGREAFF
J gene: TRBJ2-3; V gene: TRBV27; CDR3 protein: CASSGLAPGDTQYF
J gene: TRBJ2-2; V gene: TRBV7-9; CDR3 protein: CASSPLVGTGELFF
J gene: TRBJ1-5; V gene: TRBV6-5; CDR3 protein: CASRGLGNQPQHF
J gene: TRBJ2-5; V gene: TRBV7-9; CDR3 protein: CASSTETSGRSQETQYF
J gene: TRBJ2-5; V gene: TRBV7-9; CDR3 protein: CASSLAPGGRALETQYF
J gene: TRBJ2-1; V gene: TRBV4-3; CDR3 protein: CASSQDPRDSNEQFF
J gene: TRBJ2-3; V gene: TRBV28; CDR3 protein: CASSASAGGTDTQYF
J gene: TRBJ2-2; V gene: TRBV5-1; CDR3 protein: CASRGLGSTGELFF
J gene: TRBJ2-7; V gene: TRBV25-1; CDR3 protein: CASSEYSATGVYEQYF
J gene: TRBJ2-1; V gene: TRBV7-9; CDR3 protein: CASSPRGYEQFF
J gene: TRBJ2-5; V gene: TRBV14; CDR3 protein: CASSQASAGTIQETQYF
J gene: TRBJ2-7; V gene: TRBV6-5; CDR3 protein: CASSATGTAYEQYF